The 10 T cell receptor beta chains presented below share a single source sample, sequenced in a study of shared T cell receptors in the human thymus. The method was immunoSEQ multiplex PCR; TCRdb's version includes in-frame clones alone and lacks a portion of them. The profile shows about 500,000 clones, approximately 80% of them singletons. These data were also reused for a study on human thymus T cells.

Sequenced input: thymocytes. Receptors originate from a boy younger than two with a congenital heart defect.

V and J are TRBV5-1 and TRBJ2-5, with 7 bases identical to TRBD1. Looked up from germline, CDR1 is SGHRS and CDR2 is YFSETQ. J was trimmed by 0 bases and V by 7 bases; bases with no gene match: 9. The CDR3 spans 15 residues. The CDR3 loop is CASGRGSGYQETQYF. CDR3 in DNA: TGCGCCAGCGGCAGGGGGTCGGGGTACCAAGAGACCCAGTACTTC.

The genes are TRBV6-5 and TRBJ2-7; the D gene is possibly TRBD2 (6 bases). The germline V gene has CDR1 MNHEY and CDR2 SVGAGI. V was clipped by 8 bases and J by 3 bases, with 20 bases between them. The CDR3 has 15 residues. The CDR3 bases are TGTGCCAGCGGGCCGCCCGGAGGGCTTTACTACGAGCAGTACTTC. It is translated as CASGPPGGLYYEQYF.

V gene TRBV19 combines with J gene TRBJ2-1; D is possibly TRBD2 (5 bases). This CDR3 spans 12 amino acids. CDR1 is LNHDA, CDR2 SQIVND, per germline (reference sequence). Deletions cut 6 bases from V and 9 bases from J, with 12 bases between. The CDR3 DNA reads TGTGCCAGTAGAAGGTGGGAGTGTGAGCAGTTCTTC. The encoded protein is CASRRWECEQFF.

The V and J genes are TRBV7-2 and TRBJ2-7; 8 nucleotides align to TRBD1. CDR1 is SGHTA, CDR2 FQGNSA, per germline. Trimming took 2 bases from V and 2 from J; bases not matched to a gene: 5. This CDR3 contains 15 residues. The CDR3 loop reads CASSLRTGTAYEQYF. The CDR3 DNA is TGTGCCAGCAGCTTACGGACAGGGACCGCCTACGAGCAGTACTTC. Drawing the rest from reference TRBV7-2 and TRBJ2-7, the complete variable domain is GAGVSQSPSNKVTEKGKDVELRCDPISGHTALYWYRQSLGQGLEFLIYFQGNSAPDKSGLPSDRFSAERTGGSVSTLTIQRTQQEDSAVYLCASSLRTGTAYEQYFGPGTRLTVT.

This chain connects TRBV11-2 to TRBJ2-7, with a tentative D call TRBD1 (6 bases). The V end lost 2 bases, the J end lost 3 bases, and 17 bases lay between the germline ends. Germline V gene sequence: CDR1 SGHAT, CDR2 FQNNGV. This CDR3 region has 16 residues. This chain's CDR3 is CASSLFPGEGGYEQYF. The CDR3 nucleotides read TGTGCCAGCAGCTTATTCCCAGGGGAAGGGGGCTACGAGCAGTACTTC.

The V and J genes are TRBV4-2 and TRBJ2-1; a possible D gene is TRBD2 (6 bases). Per germline, CDR1 LGHNA and CDR2 YNFKEQ. Trimming shortened V by 4 bases and J by 0 bases, and 13 bases separated the two germline ends. There are 16 residues in the CDR3. In DNA form, the CDR3 reads TGTGCCAGCAGCCCCAGGAGGGTTAGCTCCTACAATGAGCAGTTCTTC. Translated, it gives CASSPRRVSSYNEQFF.

This clone was observed once. The chain links TRBV9 to TRBJ1-5, with D possibly being TRBD1 (6 bases). This CDR3 has 16 amino acids. Germline loops: CDR1 SGDLS, CDR2 YYNGEE. Trimming took off 0 bases at V and 3 bases at J, with 13 bases between the two ends. The CDR3 loop reads CASSVGMGAVNQPQHF. The CDR3 region has the DNA TGTGCCAGCAGCGTAGGTATGGGGGCGGTCAATCAGCCCCAGCATTTT.

V usage is TRBV12-5 and J usage is TRBJ2-7, with TRBD2 as a possible D gene (5 bases). Trimming cost V 7 bases and J 5 bases, with 15 bases left between them. Germline V lookup: CDR1 LGHNT, CDR2 FRNRAP. The CDR3 sequence is 13 residues long. In DNA, the CDR3 is TGTGCTAGTGCCGCGACAAGTAGCGACGAGCAGTACTTC. It specifies CASAATSSDEQYF.

The chain links TRBV27 to TRBJ2-3; the match to TRBD2 covers 8 bases. CDR3 length: 16 residues. CDR1 and CDR2 from the germline V gene are MNHEY and SMNVEV (reference sequence). The V segment lost 5 bases and the J segment 3 bases; nucleotides outside the gene matches: 10. CDR3 residues: CASSQITAGVTDTQYF. The CDR3 DNA reads TGTGCCAGCAGTCAAATTACAGCGGGAGTGACAGATACGCAGTATTTT.

V gene TRBV15 combines with J gene TRBJ2-5; 14 bases are shared with TRBD2. V trimming: 1 base; J trimming: 1 base; junction bases outside the gene matches: 11. Germline V gene data show CDR1 as LNHNV and CDR2 as YYDKDF (reference sequence). This CDR3 region has 20 residues. The CDR3 DNA follows: TGTGCCACCAGCAGAGCGGCGGGACTAGCGGGAGATAGGGGCCAAGAGACCCAGTACTTC. Translating it yields CATSRAAGLAGDRGQETQYF.